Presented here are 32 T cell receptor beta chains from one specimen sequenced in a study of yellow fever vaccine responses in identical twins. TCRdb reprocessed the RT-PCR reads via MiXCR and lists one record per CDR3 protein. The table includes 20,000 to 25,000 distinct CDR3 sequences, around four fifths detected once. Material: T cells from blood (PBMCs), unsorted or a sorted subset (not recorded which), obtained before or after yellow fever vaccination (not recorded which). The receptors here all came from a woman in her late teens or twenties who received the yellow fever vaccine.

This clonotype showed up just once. CDR3 sequence (DNA): TGCGCCAGCAGCCAAGTTCCAGGACCGGGCACTGAAGCTTTCTTT. Translation gives CASSQVPGPGTEAFF. The chain employs TRBV4-1 and TRBJ1-1; the D is unclear. The CDR3 length is 15 residues. V gave up 1 base and J gave up 4 bases, with 13 bases separating them. CDR1 is MGHRA and CDR2 is YSYEKL in the germline V gene.

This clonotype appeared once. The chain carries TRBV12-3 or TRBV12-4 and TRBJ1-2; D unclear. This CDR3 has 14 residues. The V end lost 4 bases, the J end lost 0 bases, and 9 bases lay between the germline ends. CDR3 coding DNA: TGTGCCAGCAGTTCCGGACGTCCTAACTATGGCTACACCTTC. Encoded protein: CASSSGRPNYGYTF.

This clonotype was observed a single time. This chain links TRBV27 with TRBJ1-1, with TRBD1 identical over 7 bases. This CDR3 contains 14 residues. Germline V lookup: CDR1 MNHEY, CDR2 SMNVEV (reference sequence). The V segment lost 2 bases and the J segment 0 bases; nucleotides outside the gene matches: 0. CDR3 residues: CASSLGQVNTEAFF. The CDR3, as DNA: TGTGCCAGCAGTTTAGGACAGGTGAACACTGAAGCTTTCTTT.

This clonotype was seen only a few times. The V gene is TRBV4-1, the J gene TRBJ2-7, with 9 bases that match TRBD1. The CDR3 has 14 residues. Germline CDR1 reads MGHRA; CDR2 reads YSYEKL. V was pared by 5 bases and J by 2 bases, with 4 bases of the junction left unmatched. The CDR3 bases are TGCGCCAGCAGCTCCGGGACAGGGACCTACGAGCAGTACTTC. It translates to CASSSGTGTYEQYF.

The CDR3 here is CASRNRWDNQPQHF. The CDR3 nucleotides are TGTGCCAGCAGGAACAGGTGGGACAATCAGCCCCAGCATTTT. This sequence joins TRBV2 and TRBJ1-5; a weak D match, TRBD1 (5 bases). Germline assignment: CDR1 SNHLY and CDR2 FYNNEI. The CDR3 covers 14 residues. Trimming left V 6 bases short and J 3 bases short, with 12 bases between. The full variable domain, completed using reference TRBV2 and TRBJ1-5, is EPEVTQTPSHQVTQMGQEVILRCVPISNHLYFYWYRQILGQKVEFLVSFYNNEISEKSEIFDDQFSVERPDGSNFTLKIRSTKLEDSAMYFCASRNRWDNQPQHFGDGTRLSIL.

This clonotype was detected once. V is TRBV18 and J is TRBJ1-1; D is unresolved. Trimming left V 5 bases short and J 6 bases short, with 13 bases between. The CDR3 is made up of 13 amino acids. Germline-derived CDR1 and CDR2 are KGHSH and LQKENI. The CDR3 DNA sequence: TGTGCCAGCTCAGGACGCCCCGGGGCTGAAGCTTTCTTT. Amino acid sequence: CASSGRPGAEAFF.

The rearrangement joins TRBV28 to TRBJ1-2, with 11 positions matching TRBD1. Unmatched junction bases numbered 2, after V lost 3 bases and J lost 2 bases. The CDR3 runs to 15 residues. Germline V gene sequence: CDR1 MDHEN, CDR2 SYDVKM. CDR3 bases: TGTGCCAGCAGTTTGGGACAGGGGGTCAACTATGGCTACACCTTC. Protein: CASSLGQGVNYGYTF.

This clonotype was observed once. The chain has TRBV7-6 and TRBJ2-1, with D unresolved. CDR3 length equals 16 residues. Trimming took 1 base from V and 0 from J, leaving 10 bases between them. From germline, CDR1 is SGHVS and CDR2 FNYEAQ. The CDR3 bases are TGTGCCAGCAGCTTAGTGCCGACGAGCTCCTACAATGAGCAGTTCTTC. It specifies CASSLVPTSSYNEQFF.

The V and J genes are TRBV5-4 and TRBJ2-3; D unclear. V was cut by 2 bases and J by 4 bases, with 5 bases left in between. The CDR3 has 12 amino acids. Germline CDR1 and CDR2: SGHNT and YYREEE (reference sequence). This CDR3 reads CASSFPPDTQYF. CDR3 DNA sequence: TGTGCCAGCAGCTTCCCCCCAGATACGCAGTATTTT.

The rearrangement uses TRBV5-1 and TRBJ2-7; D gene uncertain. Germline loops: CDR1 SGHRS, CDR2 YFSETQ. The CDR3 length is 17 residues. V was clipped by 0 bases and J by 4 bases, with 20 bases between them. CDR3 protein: CASSLEGYVSPPYEQYF. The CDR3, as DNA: TGCGCCAGCAGCTTGGAAGGGTACGTTAGCCCTCCTTACGAGCAGTACTTC.

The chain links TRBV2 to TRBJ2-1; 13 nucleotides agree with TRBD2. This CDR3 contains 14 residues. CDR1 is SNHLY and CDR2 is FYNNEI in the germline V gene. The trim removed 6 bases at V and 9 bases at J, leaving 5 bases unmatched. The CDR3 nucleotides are TGTGCCAGCAGAAGGACTAGCGGGAGAGGTGAGCAGTTCTTC. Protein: CASRRTSGRGEQFF. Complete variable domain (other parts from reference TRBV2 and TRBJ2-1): EPEVTQTPSHQVTQMGQEVILRCVPISNHLYFYWYRQILGQKVEFLVSFYNNEISEKSEIFDDQFSVERPDGSNFTLKIRSTKLEDSAMYFCASRRTSGRGEQFFGPGTRLTVL.

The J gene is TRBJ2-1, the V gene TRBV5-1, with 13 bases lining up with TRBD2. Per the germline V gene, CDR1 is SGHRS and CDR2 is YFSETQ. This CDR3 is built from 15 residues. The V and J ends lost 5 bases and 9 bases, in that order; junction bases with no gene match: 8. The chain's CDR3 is CASRPGTSGNGEQFF. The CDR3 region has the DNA TGCGCCAGCAGACCCGGGACTAGCGGGAACGGTGAGCAGTTCTTC.

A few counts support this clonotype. Here the CDR3 reads CSARPNRGYSYEQYV. DNA for the CDR3: TGCAGTGCTAGACCTAACAGGGGGTACTCCTACGAGCAGTACGTC. This chain uses TRBV20-1 with TRBJ2-7, with 8 bases that match TRBD1. Germline V lookup: CDR1 DFQATT, CDR2 SNEGSKA (reference sequence). This CDR3 has 15 residues. V trimming: 2 bases; J trimming: 0 bases; junction bases outside the gene matches: 6.

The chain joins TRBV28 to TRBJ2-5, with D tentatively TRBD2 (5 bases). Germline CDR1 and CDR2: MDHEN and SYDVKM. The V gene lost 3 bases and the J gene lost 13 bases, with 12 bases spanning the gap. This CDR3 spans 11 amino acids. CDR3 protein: CASSLRDYLYF. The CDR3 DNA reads TGTGCCAGCAGTTTGCGAGACTACCTGTACTTC.

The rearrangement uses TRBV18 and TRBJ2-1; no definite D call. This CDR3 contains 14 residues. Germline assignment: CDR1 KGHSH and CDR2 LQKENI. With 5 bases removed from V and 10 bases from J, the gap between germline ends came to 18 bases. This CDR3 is CASSTSDRATEQFF. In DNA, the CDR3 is TGTGCCAGCTCAACAAGCGACCGCGCCACAGAGCAGTTCTTC.

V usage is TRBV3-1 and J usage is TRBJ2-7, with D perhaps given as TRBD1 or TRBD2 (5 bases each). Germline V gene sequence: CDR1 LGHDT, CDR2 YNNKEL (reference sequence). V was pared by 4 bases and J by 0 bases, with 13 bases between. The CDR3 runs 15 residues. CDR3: CASSPWGGSSYEQYF. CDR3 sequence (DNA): TGTGCCAGCAGCCCTTGGGGCGGGTCCTCCTACGAGCAGTACTTC.

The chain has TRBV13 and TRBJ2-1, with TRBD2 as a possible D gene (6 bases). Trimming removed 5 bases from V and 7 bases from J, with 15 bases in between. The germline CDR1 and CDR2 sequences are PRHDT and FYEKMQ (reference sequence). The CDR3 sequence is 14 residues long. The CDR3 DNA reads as TGTGCCAGCAGCCCTTGGGGGAGGCCTAATGAGCAGTTCTTC. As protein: CASSPWGRPNEQFF.

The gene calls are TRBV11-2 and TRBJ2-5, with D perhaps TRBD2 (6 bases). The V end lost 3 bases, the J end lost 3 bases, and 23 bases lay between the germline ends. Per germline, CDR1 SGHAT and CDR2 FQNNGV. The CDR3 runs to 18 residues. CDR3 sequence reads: CASSFTLSDWDLEETQYF. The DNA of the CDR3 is TGTGCCAGCAGCTTCACACTTTCCGATTGGGACTTAGAAGAGACCCAGTACTTC.

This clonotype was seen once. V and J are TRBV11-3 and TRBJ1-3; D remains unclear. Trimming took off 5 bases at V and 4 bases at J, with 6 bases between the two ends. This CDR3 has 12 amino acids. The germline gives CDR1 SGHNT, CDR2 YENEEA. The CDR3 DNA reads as TGTGCCAGCAGCCCCCAAGGAAACACCATATATTTT. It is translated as CASSPQGNTIYF.

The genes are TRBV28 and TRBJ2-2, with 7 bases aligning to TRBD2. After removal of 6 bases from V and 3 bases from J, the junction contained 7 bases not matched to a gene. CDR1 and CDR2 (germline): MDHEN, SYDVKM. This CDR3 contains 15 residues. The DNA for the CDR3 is TGTGCCAGCAGCCCGGGTAGCGGGTACACCGGGGAGCTGTTTTTT. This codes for CASSPGSGYTGELFF.

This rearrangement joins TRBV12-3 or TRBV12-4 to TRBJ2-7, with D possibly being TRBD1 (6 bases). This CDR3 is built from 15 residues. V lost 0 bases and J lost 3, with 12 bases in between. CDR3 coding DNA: TGTGCCAGCAGTTTAGCTACAGGGTGGGACTACGAGCAGTACTTC. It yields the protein CASSLATGWDYEQYF.

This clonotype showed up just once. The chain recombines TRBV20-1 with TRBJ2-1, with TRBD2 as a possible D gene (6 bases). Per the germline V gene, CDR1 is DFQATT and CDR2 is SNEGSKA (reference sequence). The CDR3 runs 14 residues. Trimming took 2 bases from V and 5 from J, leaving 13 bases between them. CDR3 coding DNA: TGCAGTGCTAGAACGGGGAGGAATAACAATGAGCAGTTCTTC. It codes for CSARTGRNNNEQFF.

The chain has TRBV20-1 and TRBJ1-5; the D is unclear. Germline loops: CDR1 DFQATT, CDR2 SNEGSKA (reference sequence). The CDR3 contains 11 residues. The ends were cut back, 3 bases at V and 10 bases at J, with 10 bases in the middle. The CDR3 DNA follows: TGCAGTGCTAGCTATTCCCTTCCCCAGCATTTT. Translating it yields CSASYSLPQHF.

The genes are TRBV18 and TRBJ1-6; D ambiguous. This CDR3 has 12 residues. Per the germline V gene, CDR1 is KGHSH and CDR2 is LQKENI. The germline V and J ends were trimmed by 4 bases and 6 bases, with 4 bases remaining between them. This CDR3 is CASSLPNSPLHF. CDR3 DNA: TGTGCCAGCTCACTTCCTAATTCACCCCTCCACTTT.

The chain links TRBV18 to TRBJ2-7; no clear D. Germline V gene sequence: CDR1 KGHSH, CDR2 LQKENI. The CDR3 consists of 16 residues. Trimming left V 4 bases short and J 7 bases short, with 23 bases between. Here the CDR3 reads CASSQRGGELTGEQYF. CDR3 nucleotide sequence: TGTGCCAGCTCACAGAGAGGTGGGGAACTAACTGGTGAGCAGTACTTC. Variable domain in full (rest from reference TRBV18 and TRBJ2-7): NAGVMQNPRHLVRRRGQEARLRCSPMKGHSHVYWYRQLPEEGLKFMVYLQKENIIDESGMPKERFSAEFPKEGPSILRIQQVVRGDSAAYFCASSQRGGELTGEQYFGPGTRLTVT.

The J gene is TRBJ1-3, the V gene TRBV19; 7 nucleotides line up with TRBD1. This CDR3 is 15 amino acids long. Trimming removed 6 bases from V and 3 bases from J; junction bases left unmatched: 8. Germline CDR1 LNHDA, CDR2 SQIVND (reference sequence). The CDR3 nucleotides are TGTGCCAGTAGCATCGACAGGGTCAGTGGAAACACCATATATTTT. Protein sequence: CASSIDRVSGNTIYF.

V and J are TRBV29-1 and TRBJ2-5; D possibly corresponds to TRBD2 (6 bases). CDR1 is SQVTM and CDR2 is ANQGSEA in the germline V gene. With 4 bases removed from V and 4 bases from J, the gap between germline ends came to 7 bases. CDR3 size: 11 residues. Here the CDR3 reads CSVGGGETQYF. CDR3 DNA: TGCAGCGTTGGGGGAGGAGAGACCCAGTACTTC.

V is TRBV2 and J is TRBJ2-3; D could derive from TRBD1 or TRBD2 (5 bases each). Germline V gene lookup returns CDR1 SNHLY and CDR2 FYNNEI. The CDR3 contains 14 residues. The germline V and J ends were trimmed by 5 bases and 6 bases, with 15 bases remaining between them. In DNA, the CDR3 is TGTGCCAGCAGTCCCGGGACCCGAGTGGATACGCAGTATTTT. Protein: CASSPGTRVDTQYF.

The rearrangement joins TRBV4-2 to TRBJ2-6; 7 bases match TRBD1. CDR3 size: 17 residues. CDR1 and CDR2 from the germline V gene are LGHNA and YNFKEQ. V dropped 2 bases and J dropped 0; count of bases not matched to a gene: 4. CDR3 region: CASSQQGDLSGANVLTF. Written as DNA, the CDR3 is TGTGCCAGCAGCCAACAGGGGGATCTCTCTGGGGCCAACGTCCTGACTTTC.

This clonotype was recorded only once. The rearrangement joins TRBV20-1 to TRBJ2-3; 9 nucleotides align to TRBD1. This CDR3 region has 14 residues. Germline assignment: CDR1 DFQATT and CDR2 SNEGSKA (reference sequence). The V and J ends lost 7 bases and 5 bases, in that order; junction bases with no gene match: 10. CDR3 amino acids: CSVYRDRAGDTQYF. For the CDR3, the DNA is TGCAGTGTTTACCGGGACAGGGCAGGAGATACGCAGTATTTT.

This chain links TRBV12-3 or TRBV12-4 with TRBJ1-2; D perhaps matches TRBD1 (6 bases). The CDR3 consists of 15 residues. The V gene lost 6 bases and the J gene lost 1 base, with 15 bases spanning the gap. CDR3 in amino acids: CASSKGGVNNYGYTF. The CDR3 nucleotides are TGTGCCAGCAGCAAAGGGGGGGTCAATAACTATGGCTACACCTTC.

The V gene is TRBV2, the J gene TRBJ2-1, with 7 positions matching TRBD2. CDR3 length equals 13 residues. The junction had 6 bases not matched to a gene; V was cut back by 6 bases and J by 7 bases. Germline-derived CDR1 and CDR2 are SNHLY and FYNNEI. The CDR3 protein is CASSRDYKNEQFF. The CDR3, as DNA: TGTGCCAGCAGCCGGGACTATAAGAATGAGCAGTTCTTC. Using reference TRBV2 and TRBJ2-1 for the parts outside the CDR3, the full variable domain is EPEVTQTPSHQVTQMGQEVILRCVPISNHLYFYWYRQILGQKVEFLVSFYNNEISEKSEIFDDQFSVERPDGSNFTLKIRSTKLEDSAMYFCASSRDYKNEQFFGPGTRLTVL.